Listed below are T cell receptor beta chains from one sample, sequenced in a study of blood T cell repertoires in COVID-19. Assay used: immunoSEQ multiplex PCR; TCRdb lists only in-frame clones, some missing. Of roughly 52,000 clones listed, 80% to 85% were seen once; the top ten hold approximately 6.3%. Sequenced sample: peripheral blood. Source of these receptors: a human donor in a cohort sampled during active or convalescent COVID-19. The CDR3 runs from the conserved cysteine through the conserved F or W. A D gene is named only where the DNA matches it firmly. Some rows have no size entry. The others give once, few or many, or a class for an expanded clone.

abundance: NA
v_gene: TRBV19
d_gene: NA
j_gene: TRBJ1-1
CDR3nt: TGTGCCAGTAGTCCCTTAGGAGTCGGGGGAGCGAAGGTCGTGAACACTGAAGCTTTCTTT
CDR3aa: CASSPLGVGGAKVVNTEAFF

abundance: NA
v_gene: TRBV5-1
d_gene: TRBD1
j_gene: TRBJ2-3
CDR3nt: TGCGCCAGCAGCTTGGGAGACAGGGTGGTAGATACGCAGTATTTT
CDR3aa: CASSLGDRVVDTQYF

abundance: NA
v_gene: TRBV30
d_gene: NA
j_gene: TRBJ2-5
CDR3nt: TGTGCCTGGCTCTCGACGGGGACCCAGTACTTC
CDR3aa: CAWLSTGTQYF

abundance: once
v_gene: TRBV9
d_gene: TRBD1
j_gene: TRBJ2-7
CDR3nt: TGTGCCAGCAGCGTAGCCTCGGGACAGGTTGTCGAAGAGCAGTACTTC
CDR3aa: CASSVASGQVVEEQYF

abundance: once
v_gene: TRBV24-1
d_gene: TRBD2
j_gene: TRBJ2-1
CDR3nt: TGTGCCACCAGTGACACTAGCGGGTCCTACAATGAGCAGTTCTTC
CDR3aa: CATSDTSGSYNEQFF

abundance: NA
v_gene: TRBV6-2/TRBV6-3
d_gene: NA
j_gene: TRBJ1-2
CDR3nt: TGTGCCAGCAGTTACGGCGATGGGGGCGACCTAAATGGCTACACCTTC
CDR3aa: CASSYGDGGDLNGYTF

abundance: NA
v_gene: TRBV18
d_gene: NA
j_gene: TRBJ2-5
CDR3nt: TGTGCCAGCTCACCAAGGACTCCCTCTCTAGAAGAGACCCAGTACTTC
CDR3aa: CASSPRTPSLEETQYF

abundance: NA
v_gene: TRBV7-2
d_gene: TRBD1
j_gene: TRBJ1-6
CDR3nt: TGTGCCAGCAGCTTCGGCCAGGGGGCTTCACCCCTCCACTTT
CDR3aa: CASSFGQGASPLHF

abundance: NA
v_gene: TRBV7-9
d_gene: NA
j_gene: TRBJ1-1
CDR3nt: TGTGCCAGCAGCTCCCAAGGGGGTGTAGTAACTGAAGCTTTCTTT
CDR3aa: CASSSQGGVVTEAFF

abundance: NA
v_gene: TRBV7-2
d_gene: TRBD2
j_gene: TRBJ2-2
CDR3nt: TGTGCCAGCAGGCTAAAATTACTAGCGGGGGGGCTTAAAGGGGAGCTGTTTTTT
CDR3aa: CASRLKLLAGGLKGELFF

abundance: few
v_gene: TRBV21-1
d_gene: NA
j_gene: TRBJ1-5
CDR3nt: TGTGCCAGCAGCAAACGTCTGCAGGCCGTAAGCAATCAGCCCCAGCATTTT
CDR3aa: CASSKRLQAVSNQPQHF

abundance: NA
v_gene: TRBV19
d_gene: NA
j_gene: TRBJ1-5
CDR3nt: TGTGCCAGTAGTATCGAGGGTAGCGTTAATCAGCCCCAGCATTTT
CDR3aa: CASSIEGSVNQPQHF

abundance: NA
v_gene: TRBV19
d_gene: NA
j_gene: TRBJ2-1
CDR3nt: TGTGCCAGTAGGGAGGGGGGGATCTCCTACAATGAGCAGTTCTTC
CDR3aa: CASREGGISYNEQFF

abundance: NA
v_gene: TRBV2
d_gene: TRBD1
j_gene: TRBJ1-2
CDR3nt: TGTGCCAGCAGGGGACAGGGACAGGATGGCTACACCTTC
CDR3aa: CASRGQGQDGYTF

abundance: NA
v_gene: TRBV7-8
d_gene: TRBD1
j_gene: TRBJ1-1
CDR3nt: TGTGCCAGCAGCTTAAGGACAGGGGGCACTGAAGCTTTCTTT
CDR3aa: CASSLRTGGTEAFF

abundance: NA
v_gene: TRBV24-1
d_gene: NA
j_gene: TRBJ1-1
CDR3nt: TGTGCCACCAGTGATCAGTGGAACACTGAAGCTTTCTTT
CDR3aa: CATSDQWNTEAFF

abundance: NA
v_gene: TRBV30
d_gene: NA
j_gene: TRBJ1-2
CDR3nt: TGTGCCTGGATGGGTAGGGGTAACTATGGCTACACCTTC
CDR3aa: CAWMGRGNYGYTF

abundance: NA
v_gene: TRBV11-2
d_gene: NA
j_gene: TRBJ1-1
CDR3nt: TGTGCCAGCAGCTTAGTTGCGGGGAACACTGAAGCTTTCTTT
CDR3aa: CASSLVAGNTEAFF

abundance: NA
v_gene: TRBV4-2
d_gene: TRBD2
j_gene: TRBJ2-1
CDR3nt: TGTGCCAGCAGCCAGCAACCTAGCGGGGGGCGCGATGAGCAGTTCTTC
CDR3aa: CASSQQPSGGRDEQFF

abundance: NA
v_gene: TRBV5-1
d_gene: TRBD1
j_gene: TRBJ2-7
CDR3nt: TGCGCCAGCAGCGGACTTCCGGGACAGTACGAGCAGTACTTC
CDR3aa: CASSGLPGQYEQYF

abundance: NA
v_gene: TRBV14
d_gene: TRBD1
j_gene: TRBJ1-3
CDR3nt: TGTGCCAGCAGCCGGGGAGGGACAGGCATTTCTGGAAACACCATATATTTT
CDR3aa: CASSRGGTGISGNTIYF

abundance: NA
v_gene: TRBV7-9
d_gene: NA
j_gene: TRBJ1-3
CDR3nt: TGTGCCAGCAGCTTCGGGAGAACCCCAGGAAACACCATATATTTT
CDR3aa: CASSFGRTPGNTIYF

abundance: NA
v_gene: TRBV3-1/TRBV3-2
d_gene: NA
j_gene: TRBJ2-1
CDR3nt: TGTGCCAGCAGCCAAGGGGACGGGGGAGAGCAGTTCTTC
CDR3aa: CASSQGDGGEQFF

abundance: few
v_gene: TRBV28
d_gene: TRBD2
j_gene: TRBJ2-7
CDR3nt: TGTGCCACCGAGAGCGGGGGCCTCTCCGGAGGAGGCTACGAGCAGTACTTC
CDR3aa: CATESGGLSGGGYEQYF

abundance: NA
v_gene: TRBV5-1
d_gene: TRBD1
j_gene: TRBJ2-7
CDR3nt: TGCGCCAGCAGCTTATCCACAGGGGCCCGTCGCGAGCAGTACTTC
CDR3aa: CASSLSTGARREQYF

abundance: NA
v_gene: TRBV4-3
d_gene: TRBD1
j_gene: TRBJ1-2
CDR3nt: TGCGCCAGCAGCCCCGACAGGGGCGGCGGCTATGGCTACACCTTC
CDR3aa: CASSPDRGGGYGYTF

abundance: NA
v_gene: TRBV5-8
d_gene: NA
j_gene: TRBJ1-2
CDR3nt: TGTGCCAGCAGCTTTGAGGGTCCCAACTATGGCTACACCTTC
CDR3aa: CASSFEGPNYGYTF

abundance: NA
v_gene: TRBV24-1
d_gene: TRBD1
j_gene: TRBJ1-1
CDR3nt: TGTGCCACCAGTGAACAGGGGGAAAGTGGAGCTTTCTTT
CDR3aa: CATSEQGESGAFF

abundance: NA
v_gene: TRBV3-1/TRBV3-2
d_gene: NA
j_gene: TRBJ1-2
CDR3nt: TGTGCCAGCAGCCAAAGTGACCCAGGGCCCTATGGCTACACCTTC
CDR3aa: CASSQSDPGPYGYTF

abundance: NA
v_gene: TRBV3-1/TRBV3-2
d_gene: NA
j_gene: TRBJ1-2
CDR3nt: TGTGCCAGCAGCCAAGATCCCCTAGCACCATCTAACTATGGCTACACCTTC
CDR3aa: CASSQDPLAPSNYGYTF

abundance: NA
v_gene: TRBV5-5
d_gene: TRBD2
j_gene: TRBJ2-3
CDR3nt: TGTGCCAGCAACTCAATGGGACTACGCACAGATACGCAGTATTTT
CDR3aa: CASNSMGLRTDTQYF

abundance: few
v_gene: TRBV29-1
d_gene: TRBD1
j_gene: TRBJ1-4
CDR3nt: TGCAGCGTGGCCACAGGGACAGCTAATGAAAAACTGTTTTTT
CDR3aa: CSVATGTANEKLFF

abundance: NA
v_gene: TRBV2
d_gene: NA
j_gene: TRBJ1-2
CDR3nt: TGTGCCACCACTGTAGGGGGGGTCGGCTATGGCTACACCTTC
CDR3aa: CATTVGGVGYGYTF

abundance: NA
v_gene: TRBV5-1
d_gene: NA
j_gene: TRBJ1-1
CDR3nt: TGCGCCAGCAGCACCTACACTGGGGGAGGGACTGAAGCTTTCTTT
CDR3aa: CASSTYTGGGTEAFF

abundance: NA
v_gene: TRBV19
d_gene: TRBD1
j_gene: TRBJ1-1
CDR3nt: TGTGCCAGTAGGAGACAGGGGTTGAACACTGAAGCTTTCTTT
CDR3aa: CASRRQGLNTEAFF

abundance: NA
v_gene: TRBV5-5
d_gene: TRBD1
j_gene: TRBJ2-6
CDR3nt: TGTGCCAGCAGCCGGGGGACAGGGGCCTCTGGGGCCAACGTCCTGACTTTC
CDR3aa: CASSRGTGASGANVLTF

abundance: NA
v_gene: TRBV6-2/TRBV6-3
d_gene: NA
j_gene: TRBJ2-7
CDR3nt: TGTGCCAGCAGTTACTCGAACTTGGTCGCAGAGCAGTACTTC
CDR3aa: CASSYSNLVAEQYF

abundance: NA
v_gene: TRBV5-8
d_gene: TRBD1
j_gene: TRBJ2-1
CDR3nt: TGTGCCAGCTTCCCCCCGCCGGGACAGGGAATAAATGAGCAGTTCTTC
CDR3aa: CASFPPPGQGINEQFF

abundance: NA
v_gene: TRBV4-1
d_gene: NA
j_gene: TRBJ2-7
CDR3nt: TGCGCCAGCAGCCAAGAATTCGGACACGACTACGAGCAGTACTTC
CDR3aa: CASSQEFGHDYEQYF

abundance: NA
v_gene: TRBV9
d_gene: NA
j_gene: TRBJ2-2
CDR3nt: TGTGCCAGCAGCGTAGTCCAGAACACCGGGGAGCTGTTTTTT
CDR3aa: CASSVVQNTGELFF

abundance: few
v_gene: TRBV6-5
d_gene: TRBD2
j_gene: TRBJ2-7
CDR3nt: TGTGCCAGCAGTTATACGACTTTAGCGGGGCCCTACGAGCAGTACTTC
CDR3aa: CASSYTTLAGPYEQYF

abundance: NA
v_gene: TRBV20-1
d_gene: NA
j_gene: TRBJ1-4
CDR3nt: TGCAGTGTAGGCGGCAGTGAAAAACTGTTTTTT
CDR3aa: CSVGGSEKLFF

abundance: NA
v_gene: TRBV19
d_gene: TRBD1
j_gene: TRBJ1-1
CDR3nt: TGTGCCAGTAGTACACAGGGGTTGAACACTGAAGCTTTCTTT
CDR3aa: CASSTQGLNTEAFF

abundance: NA
v_gene: TRBV29-1
d_gene: TRBD2
j_gene: TRBJ2-5
CDR3nt: TGCAGCGTTCGGACGGGGGGGGAGACCCAGTACTTC
CDR3aa: CSVRTGGETQYF

abundance: NA
v_gene: TRBV27
d_gene: NA
j_gene: TRBJ1-2
CDR3nt: TGTGCCAGCAGTTTAAACCAAGGGGTTGTTTATGGCTACACCTTC
CDR3aa: CASSLNQGVVYGYTF

abundance: NA
v_gene: TRBV6-5
d_gene: NA
j_gene: TRBJ2-3
CDR3nt: TGTGCCAGCCTACCTAGGGGCTCTACAGATACGCAGTATTTT
CDR3aa: CASLPRGSTDTQYF

abundance: NA
v_gene: TRBV5-1
d_gene: TRBD1
j_gene: TRBJ1-4
CDR3nt: TGCGCCAGCAGCCCCGGACAGGGATATAATGAAAAACTGTTTTTT
CDR3aa: CASSPGQGYNEKLFF

abundance: NA
v_gene: TRBV7-2
d_gene: TRBD1
j_gene: TRBJ1-2
CDR3nt: TGTGCCAGCAGCTCGGGACAGGGGGTCTACACCTTC
CDR3aa: CASSSGQGVYTF

abundance: once
v_gene: TRBV6-5
d_gene: NA
j_gene: TRBJ2-5
CDR3nt: TGTGCCAGCAGTCCTACCGGGACACAAGAGACCCAGTACTTC
CDR3aa: CASSPTGTQETQYF

abundance: NA
v_gene: TRBV11-2
d_gene: TRBD1
j_gene: TRBJ2-2
CDR3nt: TGTGCCAGCAGCGCACTCCTTAGACAGGGCCCCGGGGAGCTGTTTTTT
CDR3aa: CASSALLRQGPGELFF

abundance: NA
v_gene: TRBV6-5
d_gene: NA
j_gene: TRBJ1-2
CDR3nt: TGTGCCAGCAGTTACTCGGGACAACCCGATGGCTACACCTTC
CDR3aa: CASSYSGQPDGYTF

abundance: NA
v_gene: TRBV19
d_gene: NA
j_gene: TRBJ2-3
CDR3nt: TGTGCCAGTAGGGACAGTATCACAGATACGCAGTATTTT
CDR3aa: CASRDSITDTQYF

abundance: NA
v_gene: TRBV6-2/TRBV6-3
d_gene: TRBD1
j_gene: TRBJ2-7
CDR3nt: TGTGCCAGCAGCCCAGGGGGCGCAAAGGGATACGAGCAGTACTTC
CDR3aa: CASSPGGAKGYEQYF

abundance: NA
v_gene: TRBV7-2
d_gene: NA
j_gene: TRBJ2-7
CDR3nt: TGTGCCAGCAGCTTAGATGCTACTAGCTCCTACGAGCAGTACTTC
CDR3aa: CASSLDATSSYEQYF

abundance: once
v_gene: TRBV3-1/TRBV3-2
d_gene: NA
j_gene: TRBJ1-2
CDR3nt: TGTGCCAGCAGCCACCGTCGGGAAGCTGGCTACACCTTC
CDR3aa: CASSHRREAGYTF

abundance: NA
v_gene: TRBV2
d_gene: NA
j_gene: TRBJ1-2
CDR3nt: TGTGCCAGCAGTGAAGGGGGAGCTTACGGCTACACCTTC
CDR3aa: CASSEGGAYGYTF

abundance: NA
v_gene: TRBV7-2
d_gene: NA
j_gene: TRBJ2-3
CDR3nt: TGTGCCAGCAGCCCGTGGACTAGCACAGATACGCAGTATTTT
CDR3aa: CASSPWTSTDTQYF

abundance: NA
v_gene: TRBV25-1
d_gene: TRBD2
j_gene: TRBJ2-5
CDR3nt: TGTGCCAGCAGTGAGCTAGCGGGGGCCCAAGAGACCCAGTACTTC
CDR3aa: CASSELAGAQETQYF

abundance: NA
v_gene: TRBV6-5
d_gene: TRBD2
j_gene: TRBJ2-5
CDR3nt: TGTGCCAGCAGTTACTCCCACGGGACTAGCGGGGGAACTTACTTC
CDR3aa: CASSYSHGTSGGTYF

abundance: NA
v_gene: TRBV12-3/TRBV12-4
d_gene: TRBD1
j_gene: TRBJ1-2
CDR3nt: TGTGCCAGCAGTTTCTCCACAGGGGATGGCTACACCTTC
CDR3aa: CASSFSTGDGYTF